A single sample is the source of the 31 T cell receptor beta chains below, sequenced in a study of T cell repertoires in cytomegalovirus infection. MiXCR was run by TCRdb on the reads, yielding one entry per CDR3 protein. In the table there are almost 500,000 distinct CDR3 sequences, around 11% of which are singletons. Input material: PBMCs. The receptors stem from a human donor in good health (CMV status not recorded). Some clones in this sample may be carry-over from other donors' samples.

There are a few counts of this clonotype. This rearrangement joins TRBV18 to TRBJ2-1; 8 nucleotides match TRBD1. Per germline, CDR1 KGHSH and CDR2 LQKENI. The CDR3 consists of 15 residues. The trim removed 2 bases at V and 6 bases at J, leaving 6 bases unmatched. DNA of the CDR3: TGTGCCAGCTCACCAGCGACAGGGGACGGCAATGAGCAGTTCTTC. This codes for CASSPATGDGNEQFF. Combining the CDR3 with reference TRBV18 and TRBJ2-1 gives the whole variable domain NAGVMQNPRHLVRRRGQEARLRCSPMKGHSHVYWYRQLPEEGLKFMVYLQKENIIDESGMPKERFSAEFPKEGPSILRIQQVVRGDSAAYFCASSPATGDGNEQFFGPGTRLTVL.

The sample holds many counts of this clonotype. The rearrangement joins TRBV7-9 to TRBJ2-3, with 16 nucleotides matching TRBD2. The CDR3 loop spans 19 amino acids. Germline loops: CDR1 SEHNR, CDR2 FQNEAQ (reference sequence). The ends lost 6 bases at V and 0 bases at J; junction bases unmatched: 9. Here the CDR3 reads CASRSAGTSGRASTDTQYF. CDR3 bases: TGTGCCAGCAGATCCGCCGGGACTAGCGGGAGGGCAAGCACAGATACGCAGTATTTT.

V usage is TRBV10-3 and J usage is TRBJ2-5; a possible D gene is TRBD1 (6 bases). This CDR3 has 12 amino acids. Germline assignment: CDR1 ENHRY and CDR2 SYGVKD. The V end was cut by 8 bases, the J end by 1 base, with 8 bases between. CDR3 sequence: CAIQGGQETQYF. The DNA of the CDR3 is TGTGCCATCCAAGGGGGCCAAGAGACCCAGTACTTC.

This clonotype was seen a handful of times. J is TRBJ1-5 and V is TRBV5-4; D unclear. Trimming took off 0 bases at V and 0 bases at J, with 7 bases between the two ends. Germline CDR1 SGHNT, CDR2 YYREEE (reference sequence). This CDR3 is built from 15 residues. The CDR3 protein is CASSLGPYSNQPQHF. In DNA, the CDR3 is TGTGCCAGCAGCTTGGGCCCCTATAGCAATCAGCCCCAGCATTTT.

This clonotype appeared many times. This sequence joins TRBV12-3 or TRBV12-4 and TRBJ2-7; 12 bases align to TRBD2. This CDR3 region has 15 residues. Unmatched junction bases numbered 4, after V lost 6 bases and J lost 1 base. Here the CDR3 DNA reads TGTGCCAGCAGCCGGACTAGCGGGATGTCCTACGAGCAGTACTTC. This encodes CASSRTSGMSYEQYF.

In regard to this clonotype: Possible read error: a much larger clone is one base away. V usage is TRBV2 and J usage is TRBJ2-1, with a tentative D call TRBD2 (5 bases). CDR1 and CDR2 (germline): SNHLY, FYNNEI. The CDR3 sequence is 13 residues long. As DNA, the CDR3 is TGTGCCCGCAGTGAAGCGGAGAGAGGTGAGCAGTTCTTC. Translated, it gives CARSEAERGEQFF.

This clonotype has just a few counts. The rearrangement uses TRBV6-2 or TRBV6-3 and TRBJ2-1; 7 bases map to TRBD2. Losses at the gene ends were 6 bases for V and 3 bases for J; bases not matched to a gene: 8. CDR3 size: 15 residues. Germline CDR1 is MNHEY and CDR2 is SVGEGT. CDR3 DNA: TGTGCCAGCAGCCGACCCACTAGCGTCTACAATGAGCAGTTCTTC. Translated, it gives CASSRPTSVYNEQFF.

This clonotype was observed many times. The chain couples TRBV6-1 to TRBJ1-1; no clear D. The CDR3 covers 13 residues. Germline V gene sequence: CDR1 MNHNS, CDR2 SASEGT. V lost 10 bases, J lost 0 bases, and 12 bases lay in between. The CDR3 DNA reads TGTGCCACCTCGACGGTGTTGAACACTGAAGCTTTCTTT. It is translated as CATSTVLNTEAFF.

This clonotype was counted ten times or more. CDR3 sequence: CASSSAGAEGYTF. As DNA, the CDR3 is TGTGCCAGCAGTTCGGCAGGGGCGGAAGGCTACACCTTC. The chain is built from TRBV27 and TRBJ1-2, with D possibly TRBD1 on 6 matching bases. The CDR3 spans 13 residues. CDR1 is MNHEY, CDR2 SMNVEV, per germline (reference sequence). Trimming removed 4 bases at V and 8 bases at J, with 14 bases between.

The rearrangement joins TRBV4-1 to TRBJ1-1; 8 nucleotides align to TRBD1. The CDR3 extends over 15 amino acids. The V segment lost 2 bases and the J segment 4 bases; nucleotides outside the gene matches: 6. Germline V gene sequence: CDR1 MGHRA, CDR2 YSYEKL. CDR3 sequence (DNA): TGCGCCAGCAGCCAACCTCAGGGGGCTCGCACTGAAGCTTTCTTT. Residues: CASSQPQGARTEAFF.

This chain links TRBV27 with TRBJ1-2; no firm D call. The CDR3 sequence is 14 residues long. V dropped 2 bases and J dropped 4 bases, with 11 bases sitting between them. Germline V gives CDR1 MNHEY, CDR2 SMNVEV (reference sequence). CDR3 in amino acids: CASSLGRLGYGYTF. CDR3 in DNA: TGTGCCAGCAGTTTAGGGCGGCTAGGCTATGGCTACACCTTC.

This clonotype has a count of ten or more. The V gene is TRBV12-3 or TRBV12-4, the J gene TRBJ1-3; unclear D gene. The CDR3 runs 16 residues. The V end lost 5 bases, the J end lost 0 bases, and 14 bases lay between the germline ends. DNA of the CDR3: TGTGCCAGCAGTCCCCGGTCAGCGAGCTCTGGAAACACCATATATTTT. Its translation is CASSPRSASSGNTIYF.

This clonotype occurred many times. CDR3 sequence (DNA): TGTGCCAGCAGCCCCAGTGGGGCAAAGGAGCAGTTCTTC. Its protein is CASSPSGAKEQFF. The chain employs TRBV7-9 and TRBJ2-1, with TRBD1 as a possible D gene (5 bases). The CDR3 spans 13 residues. The germline gives CDR1 SEHNR, CDR2 FQNEAQ (reference sequence). Trimming removed 5 bases from V and 10 bases from J, with 15 bases in between.

Many counts were recorded for this clonotype. The junction departs from the called germline gene at one end, perhaps through a read error. The CDR3 loop reads CASSEGLAGAYEQYF. CDR3 coding DNA: TGTGCCAGCAGCGAAGGACTAGCGGGGGCCTACGAGCAGTACTTC. This chain uses TRBV6-1 with TRBJ2-7, with 13 nucleotides matching TRBD2. This CDR3 is built from 15 residues. Germline V gene data show CDR1 as MNHNS and CDR2 as SASEGT.

This clonotype has a count of ten or more. The V call is TRBV29-1, the J call TRBJ1-3; 9 bases are a match to TRBD1. The CDR3 extends over 14 amino acids. Germline CDR1 reads SQVTM; CDR2 reads ANQGSEA. Trimming took 7 bases from V and 2 from J; bases not matched to a gene: 6. This chain's CDR3 is CSADRTGAGNTIYF. CDR3 coding DNA: TGCAGCGCCGACAGGACAGGGGCTGGAAACACCATATATTTT.

The table lists this clonotype with many counts. V is TRBV5-8 and J is TRBJ1-2; D may be TRBD1 (5 bases). The CDR3 extends over 14 amino acids. Deletions cut 3 bases from V and 4 bases from J, with 13 bases between. Per germline, CDR1 SGHTS and CDR2 YDEGEE. The CDR3 sequence: CASSSAGGSYGYTF. In nucleotides, the CDR3 is TGTGCCAGCAGCTCGGCGGGGGGAAGCTATGGCTACACCTTC.

This clonotype has a count of ten or more. The rearrangement links TRBV6-1 to TRBJ1-6, with a possible D match to TRBD1 (5 bases). CDR3 length: 19 amino acids. Germline V CDR1 and CDR2: MNHNS, SASEGT. Trimming took 0 bases from V and 0 from J, leaving 15 bases between them. Written as DNA, the CDR3 is TGTGCCAGCAGTGAAGCGGTCCGGGGCTATAGCTCCTATAATTCACCCCTCCACTTT. Encoded protein: CASSEAVRGYSSYNSPLHF.

In its sample, this clonotype was seen many times. The chain recombines TRBV7-8 with TRBJ2-4; D is possibly TRBD2 (5 bases). CDR1 SGHVS and CDR2 FQNEAQ come from the germline V gene. CDR3 length: 13 residues. Trimming left V 5 bases short and J 7 bases short, with 12 bases between. In DNA, the CDR3 is TGTGCCAGCAGCCCACCGAGAGGGAACATTCAGTACTTC. Protein: CASSPPRGNIQYF.

The chain has TRBV28 and TRBJ2-5; D gene unclear. Trimming shortened V by 2 bases and J by 6 bases, and 10 bases separated the two germline ends. The CDR3 spans 13 residues. The V gene's germline CDR1 is MDHEN and CDR2 SYDVKM. CDR3 amino acids: CASSLDSWKTQYF. In DNA, the CDR3 is TGTGCCAGCAGTTTAGACTCTTGGAAGACCCAGTACTTC.

This clonotype appeared many times. In nucleotides, the CDR3 is TGTGCCAGCGCCGGAGGTAGTCACTCCTACGAGCAGTACTTC. Protein product: CASAGGSHSYEQYF. The chain employs TRBV28 and TRBJ2-7; maybe TRBD2 (5 bases). The V end was cut by 8 bases, the J end by 0 bases, with 14 bases between. The length of the CDR3 is 14 residues. Germline loops: CDR1 MDHEN, CDR2 SYDVKM. The full variable domain, with the rest looked up from reference TRBV28 and TRBJ2-7, is DVKVTQSSRYLVKRTGEKVFLECVQDMDHENMFWYRQDPGLGLRLIYFSYDVKMKEKGDIPEGYSVSREKKERFSLILESASTNQTSMYLCASAGGSHSYEQYFGPGTRLTVT.

At least ten counts were recorded for this clonotype. The chain links TRBV7-2 to TRBJ2-5; 8 bases are a match to TRBD2. CDR3 length: 15 amino acids. Trimming at V came to 1 base and at J to 1 base, leaving 2 bases not matched to a gene. CDR1 SGHTA and CDR2 FQGNSA come from the germline V gene. This chain's CDR3 is CASSLGTSSQETQYF. CDR3 nucleotides: TGTGCCAGCAGCTTAGGGACTAGCAGCCAAGAGACCCAGTACTTC.

This clonotype has more than one count but fewer than ten. The rearrangement uses TRBV13 and TRBJ2-4; TRBD2 matches at 8 bases. Germline-derived CDR1 and CDR2 are PRHDT and FYEKMQ (reference sequence). The CDR3 totals 12 residues. V lost 4 bases to trimming and J lost 15 bases; unmatched junction nucleotides: 8. The CDR3 sequence is CASSYGTRGRYF. CDR3 bases: TGTGCCAGCAGCTACGGGACTAGGGGGAGGTACTTC.

This sequence joins TRBV24-1 and TRBJ2-7, with 11 bases that match TRBD1. The CDR3 is 15 amino acids. Germline CDR1 reads KGHDR; CDR2 reads SFDVKD. V shed 4 bases, J shed 5 bases, and the junction held 6 bases outside the gene matches. This chain's CDR3 is CATSDPDRGLDEQYF. As DNA, the CDR3 is TGTGCCACCAGTGACCCGGACAGGGGGCTTGACGAGCAGTACTTC.

This clonotype was recorded many times. The gene calls are TRBV18 and TRBJ1-1, with D possibly being TRBD1 (5 bases). The CDR3 length is 15 residues. CDR1 is KGHSH, CDR2 LQKENI, per germline. V was trimmed by 3 bases and J by 2 bases, leaving 13 bases between them. The CDR3 loop is CASSPQRDPNTEAFF. CDR3 nucleotides: TGTGCCAGCTCACCCCAGAGGGACCCCAACACTGAAGCTTTCTTT.

Ten or more counts support this clonotype. The gene calls are TRBV11-2 and TRBJ1-5; D is uncertain. V lost 0 bases and J 4 bases, leaving 4 bases between the germline ends. CDR1 is SGHAT and CDR2 is FQNNGV in the germline V gene. The CDR3 contains 13 residues. CDR3 protein: CASSLETNQPQHF. In DNA, the CDR3 is TGTGCCAGCAGCTTAGAAACGAATCAGCCCCAGCATTTT.

The table lists this clonotype with many counts. The CDR3 here is CASSPGRGSSQPQHF. For the CDR3, the DNA is TGTGCCAGCAGCCCGGGACGGGGGTCCAGTCAGCCCCAGCATTTT. The chain is built from TRBV12-3 or TRBV12-4 and TRBJ1-5, with D perhaps matching TRBD1 (5 bases). The V end lost 6 bases, the J end lost 6 bases, and 18 bases lay between the germline ends. This CDR3 is 15 amino acids long.

This clonotype was counted at least ten times. The chain carries TRBV14 and TRBJ1-1, with D possibly TRBD1 on 5 matching bases. V was trimmed by 3 bases and J by 10 bases, leaving 12 bases between them. Germline lookup yields CDR1 SGHDN and CDR2 FVKESK. The CDR3 is 12 amino acids. CDR3 amino acids: CASSHPGGRAFF. CDR3 DNA sequence: TGTGCCAGCAGCCACCCCGGGGGTCGAGCTTTCTTT.

This clonotype was detected many times. V is TRBV7-8 and J is TRBJ1-5, with D perhaps TRBD1 (6 bases). In germline, CDR1 is SGHVS, CDR2 FQNEAQ. V lost 3 bases and J lost 12, with 15 bases in between. The CDR3 covers 13 residues. The CDR3 bases are TGTGCCAGCAGCTTGGGGGCTGCCTCCCTCCAGCATTTT. This encodes CASSLGAASLQHF.

This clonotype was recorded at least ten times. This CDR3 reads CASSPRDGVYEQYF. CDR3 in DNA: TGCGCCAGCAGCCCCCGGGATGGCGTCTACGAGCAGTACTTC. The rearrangement links TRBV4-1 to TRBJ2-7, with D possibly TRBD2 on 5 matching bases. CDR1 and CDR2 (germline): MGHRA, YSYEKL. The CDR3 runs 14 residues. The V end lost 4 bases, the J end lost 3 bases, and 13 bases lay between the germline ends.

The table lists this clonotype with many counts. V and J are TRBV6-1 and TRBJ1-2; 8 nucleotides agree with TRBD1. The CDR3 totals 13 residues. Germline CDR1 reads MNHNS; CDR2 reads SASEGT. V lost 6 bases, J lost 3 bases, and 3 bases stayed unmatched. In DNA form, the CDR3 reads TGTGCCAGCAGGCCAGGGGGCCACTATGGCTACACCTTC. Its translation is CASRPGGHYGYTF.

The genes are TRBV5-1 and TRBJ1-4; a possible D gene is TRBD1 (6 bases). Looked up from germline, CDR1 is SGHRS and CDR2 is YFSETQ. V lost 2 bases and J 8 bases, leaving 22 bases between the germline ends. This CDR3 contains 17 residues. DNA for the CDR3: TGCGCCAGCAGCTTAAGTGCGGGGGGCGTGAAGAACGAAAAACTGTTTTTT. This gives the protein CASSLSAGGVKNEKLFF.